These T cell receptor beta chains were read from a single sample in a study of OX40 agonist ivuxolimab in advanced cancers. TCRdb's copy holds only in-frame clones and misses some; the assay was immunoSEQ multiplex PCR. The sample carries approximately 62,000 clones, around 90% recorded once. Sequenced material: CD4+ or CD8+ T cells sorted from blood, taken in a trial of the OX40 agonist ivuxolimab. These receptors were taken from an adult with an advanced solid tumor such as melanoma, head and neck, liver or kidney cancer. Both conserved end residues are part of each CDR3. The D gene is left open where the match is weak. Clone size is shown for a subset of rows, as once, few, many or a class of expanded clone.

size	J	V	D	CDR3	DNA
-	TRBJ2-2	TRBV5-6	-	CASSLALNTGELFF	TGTGCCAGCAGCTTGGCTCTGAACACCGGGGAGCTGTTTTTT
-	TRBJ1-1	TRBV13	-	CASSPGTRRMNTEAFF	TGTGCCAGCAGTCCCGGGACGAGGAGAATGAACACTGAAGCTTTCTTT
-	TRBJ1-3	TRBV27	-	CASSLSSRTDGNTIYF	TGTGCCAGCAGTTTATCAAGCAGAACCGATGGAAACACCATATATTTT
-	TRBJ1-4	TRBV5-1	-	CASSLAGQLATNEKLFF	TGCGCCAGCAGCTTGGCAGGACAACTAGCAACTAATGAAAAACTGTTTTTT
once	TRBJ2-5	TRBV28	TRBD2	CASSMGLAGAGETQYF	TGTGCCAGCAGTATGGGACTAGCGGGAGCGGGGGAGACCCAGTACTTC
few	TRBJ1-1	TRBV5-1	TRBD1	CASSLALGTGVAEAFF	TGCGCCAGCAGCTTAGCCTTGGGGACAGGGGTAGCTGAAGCTTTCTTT
once	TRBJ2-7	TRBV25-1	-	CASSELDSHYEQYF	TGTGCCAGCAGTGAATTGGACAGTCACTACGAGCAGTACTTC
once	TRBJ2-3	TRBV5-1	TRBD2	CASSLVAGALDGTDTQYF	TGCGCCAGCAGCTTGGTGGCGGGAGCCCTGGACGGGACAGATACGCAGTATTTT
-	TRBJ2-7	TRBV4-2	TRBD1	CASRKGQGVDEQYF	TGTGCCAGCAGAAAGGGACAGGGAGTCGACGAGCAGTACTTC
-	TRBJ2-7	TRBV5-1	TRBD1	CASSLTGGTNYEQYF	TGCGCCAGCAGCTTGACAGGGGGCACTAATTACGAGCAGTACTTC
-	TRBJ2-3	TRBV29-1	-	CSVEMGRDTQYF	TGCAGCGTTGAAATGGGTCGGGATACGCAGTATTTT
-	TRBJ1-1	TRBV18	-	CASSPLTLTEAFF	TGTGCCAGCTCACCCCTTACCCTCACTGAAGCTTTCTTT
-	TRBJ1-5	TRBV28	TRBD1	CASSRGQGEQPQHF	TGTGCCAGCAGTCGGGGACAGGGCGAACAGCCCCAGCATTTT
-	TRBJ2-7	TRBV9	TRBD1	CASSSPPWTGMGEQYF	TGTGCCAGCAGCTCCCCCCCGTGGACAGGGATGGGCGAGCAGTACTTC
-	TRBJ2-6	TRBV7-2	-	CASHGGYGANVLTF	TGTGCCAGCCATGGAGGTTACGGGGCCAACGTCCTGACTTTC
-	TRBJ2-7	TRBV9	TRBD2	CASSHPFGAITTSGPYEQYF	TGTGCCAGCAGCCATCCCTTCGGGGCCATTACTACTAGCGGGCCCTACGAGCAGTACTTC
-	TRBJ2-5	TRBV18	-	CASSPRGETQYF	TGTGCCAGCTCACCACGGGGGGAGACCCAGTACTTC
-	TRBJ1-6	TRBV6-1	-	CASSPSDLPSPLHF	TGTGCCAGCAGTCCCTCGGACCTACCTTCACCCCTCCACTTT
once	TRBJ2-6	TRBV7-3	-	CASSTVLSGANVLTF	TGTGCCAGCAGCACCGTCCTCTCTGGGGCCAACGTCCTGACTTTC
-	TRBJ2-4	TRBV30	-	CAWTAQGQSIQYF	TGTGCCTGGACCGCGCAGGGCCAGAGCATTCAGTACTTC
-	TRBJ2-5	TRBV30	-	CAWGPLGGQETQYF	TGTGCCTGGGGCCCACTAGGAGGGCAAGAGACCCAGTACTTC
few	TRBJ1-1	TRBV9	-	CASSVGSWQNTEAFF	TGTGCCAGCAGCGTAGGCTCTTGGCAGAACACTGAAGCTTTCTTT
-	TRBJ2-1	TRBV7-3	TRBD1	CASSLTGTGPSRVPFF	TGTGCCAGCAGCTTAACGGGGACAGGGCCGTCACGAGTGCCGTTCTTC
-	TRBJ1-5	TRBV6-5	TRBD1	CASRGTAYQPQHF	TGTGCCAGCAGGGGGACAGCTTATCAGCCCCAGCATTTT
few	TRBJ1-5	TRBV6-6	-	CASTPDTAGQPQHF	TGTGCCAGCACTCCTGACACGGCAGGACAGCCCCAGCATTTT